The text below deals with one T cell receptor (beta chain). Its target is unknown. Every patient was affected by relapse after autologous stem cell transplantation, while exposure to brentuximab vedotin was not uniform. Researchers report purifying CD4+ T cells from thawed PBMCs by magnetic negative selection. V trimming: 2 bases; J trimming: 4 bases; junction bases outside the gene matches: 9. Germline V lookup: CDR1 SGHDT, CDR2 YYEEEE. CDR3 length: 16 residues. This entry comes from a study of PD-1 blockade in classical Hodgkin lymphoma. The study's findings and limits: As was reported, newly diagnosed patients showed lower baseline TCR diversity than healthy donors did.

Sequencing was performed with immunoSEQ multiplex PCR; in TCRdb, only in-frame clones are kept and a portion is missing. The data contain about 7,000 clones, 70% to 80% of them singletons. The source is a human donor with classical Hodgkin lymphoma. J is TRBJ1-5 and V is TRBV5-6, with 7 bases matching TRBD1. The starting material was CD4+ T cells from blood, obtained at baseline. The DNA for the CDR3 is TGTGCCAGCAGCTTAAATTACAGGGGATCGAATCAGCCCCAGCATTTT. Its protein is CASSLNYRGSNQPQHF.